Below, 11 T cell receptor beta chains from the same sample are listed, as sequenced in a study of blood T cell repertoires in COVID-19. Generated by immunoSEQ multiplex PCR, the TCRdb table keeps only in-frame clones and is missing some. Altogether about 150,000 clones are present, approximately 85% being singletons, with the ten largest covering less than 8%. The specimen sequenced was peripheral blood. The receptors derive from a man older than 75 with COVID-19, enrolled during active disease.

The chain is built from TRBV27 and TRBJ1-1, with D uncertain. The CDR3 is 13 amino acids. Germline CDR1 reads MNHEY; CDR2 reads SMNVEV (reference sequence). V was shortened by 5 bases and J by 5 bases, with 12 bases between the two germline ends. The CDR3 DNA reads TGTGCCAGCAGTCCTCAGAGGTTGACTGAAGCTTTCTTT. The encoded protein is CASSPQRLTEAFF.

The rearrangement joins TRBV7-7 to TRBJ2-5; 9 bases match TRBD1. The CDR3 is made up of 15 amino acids. The V segment lost 1 base and the J segment 5 bases; nucleotides outside the gene matches: 5. Germline V gene data show CDR1 as SSHAT and CDR2 as FNYEAQ (reference sequence). The CDR3 DNA sequence: TGTGCCAGCAGCTTAGGGACAGGGGCGGGGGAGACCCAGTACTTC. Translation gives CASSLGTGAGETQYF.

The chain has TRBV14 and TRBJ2-5; unclear D gene. The CDR3 contains 13 residues. The V end lost 1 base, the J end lost 4 bases, and 7 bases lay between the germline ends. Germline loops: CDR1 SGHDN, CDR2 FVKESK. Here the CDR3 DNA reads TGTGCCAGCAGCCAAGGCCTCGGAGAGACCCAGTACTTC. Protein: CASSQGLGETQYF.

For the CDR3, the DNA is TGTGCCAGCAGCCCCGGCGAGACAGGCGCGACCGGGGAGCTGTTTTTT. Its translation: CASSPGETGATGELFF. The rearrangement links TRBV9 to TRBJ2-2; possibly TRBD1 for D (6 bases). Between the trimmed V and J ends, which lost 4 bases and 5 bases, there was a span of 18 bases. Germline CDR1 reads SGDLS; CDR2 reads YYNGEE. The CDR3 sequence is 16 residues long.

V gene TRBV5-1 combines with J gene TRBJ2-3, with no clear D. V lost 0 bases to trimming and J lost 1 base, with 6 bases between them. CDR3 length: 14 amino acids. Germline V CDR1 and CDR2: SGHRS, YFSETQ. CDR3 region: CASSLAVGTDTQYF. Written as DNA, the CDR3 is TGCGCCAGCAGCTTGGCCGTCGGCACAGATACGCAGTATTTT.

The J gene is TRBJ1-6, the V gene TRBV5-4; tentative D call: TRBD1 (5 bases). Between the trimmed V and J ends, which lost 0 bases and 6 bases, there was a span of 7 bases. CDR1 SGHNT and CDR2 YYREEE come from the germline V gene (reference sequence). The CDR3 runs 14 residues. The CDR3 coding sequence is TGTGCCAGCAGCTTGGAGACAGCTAATTCACCCCTCCACTTT. As protein: CASSLETANSPLHF.

This sequence joins TRBV4-3 and TRBJ2-3; TRBD1 might be the D (6 bases). This CDR3 is 16 amino acids long. Germline assignment: CDR1 LGHNA and CDR2 YSLEER. The germline V and J ends were trimmed by 1 base and 2 bases, with 13 bases remaining between them. The CDR3 loop is CASSQGQGKHTDTQYF. The CDR3 DNA follows: TGCGCCAGCAGCCAAGGGCAGGGGAAACACACAGATACGCAGTATTTT.

This chain connects TRBV19 to TRBJ1-5, with TRBD1 as a possible D gene (5 bases). Germline V gene lookup returns CDR1 LNHDA and CDR2 SQIVND (reference sequence). The CDR3 covers 14 residues. Trimming left V 3 bases short and J 4 bases short, with 10 bases between. The CDR3 spells CASSMGTWNQPQHF. As DNA, the CDR3 is TGTGCCAGTAGTATGGGGACTTGGAATCAGCCCCAGCATTTT.

This chain uses TRBV24-1 with TRBJ2-7; 8 bases map to TRBD2. The CDR3 is 15 amino acids. Germline V CDR1 and CDR2: KGHDR, SFDVKD. V shed 2 bases and J 1 base; nucleotides not matched to a gene: 3. The CDR3 DNA is TGTGCCACCAGTGATTCCGGCGGGAGGTCCTACGAGCAGTACTTC. This codes for CATSDSGGRSYEQYF.

The V gene is TRBV9, the J gene TRBJ2-2, with 7 bases that match TRBD2. The length of the CDR3 is 15 residues. V shed 3 bases and J 1 base; nucleotides not matched to a gene: 3. Germline-derived CDR1 and CDR2 are SGDLS and YYNGEE. The DNA of the CDR3 is TGTGCCAGCAGCGGAAGCGGGGTGAACACCGGGGAGCTGTTTTTT. It translates to CASSGSGVNTGELFF. The complete variable domain, with remaining parts taken from reference TRBV9 and TRBJ2-2, reads DSGVTQTPKHLITATGQRVTLRCSPRSGDLSVYWYQQSLDQGLQFLIQYYNGEERAKGNILERFSAQQFPDLHSELNLSSLELGDSALYFCASSGSGVNTGELFFGEGSRLTVL.

The chain uses TRBV9 and TRBJ2-2, with D possibly matching TRBD1 (5 bases). The CDR3 consists of 15 residues. The V end lost 3 bases, the J end lost 3 bases, and 12 bases lay between the germline ends. CDR1 is SGDLS and CDR2 is YYNGEE in the germline V gene. The DNA for the CDR3 is TGTGCCAGCAGCGACTTGGCAGGGCACACCGGGGAGCTGTTTTTT. Protein sequence: CASSDLAGHTGELFF.